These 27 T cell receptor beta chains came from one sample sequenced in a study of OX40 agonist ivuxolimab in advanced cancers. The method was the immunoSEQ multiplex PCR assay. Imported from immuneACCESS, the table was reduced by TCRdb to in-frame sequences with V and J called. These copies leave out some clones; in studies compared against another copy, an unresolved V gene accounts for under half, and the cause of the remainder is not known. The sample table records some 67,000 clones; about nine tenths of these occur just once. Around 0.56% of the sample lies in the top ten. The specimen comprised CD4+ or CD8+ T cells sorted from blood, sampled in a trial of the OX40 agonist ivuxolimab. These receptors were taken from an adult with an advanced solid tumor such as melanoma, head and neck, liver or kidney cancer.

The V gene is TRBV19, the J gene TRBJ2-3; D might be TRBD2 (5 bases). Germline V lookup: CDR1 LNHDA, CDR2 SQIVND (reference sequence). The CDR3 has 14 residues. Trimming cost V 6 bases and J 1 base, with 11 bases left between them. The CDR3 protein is CASRRGGGTDTQYF. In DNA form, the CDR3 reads TGTGCCAGTAGACGGGGTGGCGGCACAGATACGCAGTATTTT.

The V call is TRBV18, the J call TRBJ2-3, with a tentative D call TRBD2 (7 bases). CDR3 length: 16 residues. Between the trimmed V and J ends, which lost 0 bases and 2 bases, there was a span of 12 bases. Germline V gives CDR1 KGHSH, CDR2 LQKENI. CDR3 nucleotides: TGTGCCAGCTCACCACCCGAGGGGGGGTACACAGATACGCAGTATTTT. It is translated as CASSPPEGGYTDTQYF.

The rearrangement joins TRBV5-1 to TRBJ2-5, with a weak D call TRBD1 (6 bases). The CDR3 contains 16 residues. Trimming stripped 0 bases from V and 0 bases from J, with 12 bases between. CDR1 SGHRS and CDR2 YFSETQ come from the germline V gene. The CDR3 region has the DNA TGCGCCAGCAGCTTGGGTGCAGGGGTACACCAAGAGACCCAGTACTTC. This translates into CASSLGAGVHQETQYF.

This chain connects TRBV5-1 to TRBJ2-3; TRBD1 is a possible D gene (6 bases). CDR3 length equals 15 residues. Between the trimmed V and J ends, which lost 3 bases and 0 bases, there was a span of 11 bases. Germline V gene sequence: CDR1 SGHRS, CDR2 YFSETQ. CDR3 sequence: CASSSVTGSTDTQYF. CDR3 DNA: TGCGCCAGCAGCTCAGTGACAGGTAGCACAGATACGCAGTATTTT.

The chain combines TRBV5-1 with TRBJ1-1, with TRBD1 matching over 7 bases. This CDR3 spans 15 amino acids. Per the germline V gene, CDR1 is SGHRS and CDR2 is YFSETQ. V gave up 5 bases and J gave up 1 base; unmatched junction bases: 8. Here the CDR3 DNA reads TGCGCCAGCAGTGGCTGGGACAGCGGGAACACTGAAGCTTTCTTT. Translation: CASSGWDSGNTEAFF.

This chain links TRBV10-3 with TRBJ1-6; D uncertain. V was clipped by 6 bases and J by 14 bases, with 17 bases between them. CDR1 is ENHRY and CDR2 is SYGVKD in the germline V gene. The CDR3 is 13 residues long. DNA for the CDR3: TGTGCCATCAGAGACTCGAGAGATTTTGCCCTCCACTTT. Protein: CAIRDSRDFALHF.

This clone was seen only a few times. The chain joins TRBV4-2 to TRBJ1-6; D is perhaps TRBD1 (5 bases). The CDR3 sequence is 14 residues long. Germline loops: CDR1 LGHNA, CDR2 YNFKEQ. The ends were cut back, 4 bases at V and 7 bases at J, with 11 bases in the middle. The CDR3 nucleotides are TGTGCCAGCAGCCCCGGGACCCAAAATTCACCCCTCCACTTT. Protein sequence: CASSPGTQNSPLHF.

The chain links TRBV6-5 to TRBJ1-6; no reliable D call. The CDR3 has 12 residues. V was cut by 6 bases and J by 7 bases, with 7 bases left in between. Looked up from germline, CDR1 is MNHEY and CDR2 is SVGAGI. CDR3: CASREGNSPLHF. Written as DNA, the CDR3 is TGTGCCAGCAGGGAAGGAAATTCACCCCTCCACTTT.

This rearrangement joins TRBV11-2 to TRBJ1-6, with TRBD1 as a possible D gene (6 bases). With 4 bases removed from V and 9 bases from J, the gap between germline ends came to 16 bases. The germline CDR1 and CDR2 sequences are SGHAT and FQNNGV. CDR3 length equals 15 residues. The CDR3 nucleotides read TGTGCCAGCAGCTCACAGGACAGCCGAGGTTCACCCCTCCACTTT. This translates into CASSSQDSRGSPLHF.

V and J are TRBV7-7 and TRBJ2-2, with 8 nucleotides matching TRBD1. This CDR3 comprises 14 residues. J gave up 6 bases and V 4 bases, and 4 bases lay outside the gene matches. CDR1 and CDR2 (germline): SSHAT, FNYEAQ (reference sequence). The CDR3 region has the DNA TGTGCCAGCAGCTATGACAGGGGCTCCGGGGAGCTGTTTTTT. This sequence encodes CASSYDRGSGELFF.

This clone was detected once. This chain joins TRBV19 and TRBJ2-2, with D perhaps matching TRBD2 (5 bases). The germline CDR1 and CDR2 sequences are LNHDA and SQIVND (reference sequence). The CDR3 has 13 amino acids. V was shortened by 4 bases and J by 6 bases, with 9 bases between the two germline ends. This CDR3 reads CASSTGVAGELFF. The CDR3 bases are TGTGCCAGTAGTACCGGGGTGGCCGGGGAGCTGTTTTTT.

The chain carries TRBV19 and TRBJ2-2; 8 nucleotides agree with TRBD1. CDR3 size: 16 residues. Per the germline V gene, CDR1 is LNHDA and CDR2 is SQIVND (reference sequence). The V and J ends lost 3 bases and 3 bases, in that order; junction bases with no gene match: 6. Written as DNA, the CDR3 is TGTGCCAGTAGTATTGCAGGGGGCTGGGACACCGGGGAGCTGTTTTTT. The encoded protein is CASSIAGGWDTGELFF.

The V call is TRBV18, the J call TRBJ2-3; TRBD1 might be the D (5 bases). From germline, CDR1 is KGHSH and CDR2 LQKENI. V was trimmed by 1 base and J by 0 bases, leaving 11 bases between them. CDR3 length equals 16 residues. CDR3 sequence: CASSPRGAASTDTQYF. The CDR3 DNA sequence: TGTGCCAGCTCACCACGGGGCGCCGCTAGCACAGATACGCAGTATTTT.

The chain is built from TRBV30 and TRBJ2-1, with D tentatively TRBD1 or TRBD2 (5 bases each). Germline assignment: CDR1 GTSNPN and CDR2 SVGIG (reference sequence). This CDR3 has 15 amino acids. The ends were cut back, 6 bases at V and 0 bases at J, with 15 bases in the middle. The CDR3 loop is CACNLGAYSYNEQFF. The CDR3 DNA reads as TGTGCCTGTAATCTCGGGGCCTACTCCTACAATGAGCAGTTCTTC.

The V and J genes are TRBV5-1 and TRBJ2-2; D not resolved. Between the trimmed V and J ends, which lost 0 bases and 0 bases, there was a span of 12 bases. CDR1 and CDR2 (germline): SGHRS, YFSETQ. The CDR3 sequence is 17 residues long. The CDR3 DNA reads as TGCGCCAGCAGCTTGGGGGCAGCCACCGCGAACACCGGGGAGCTGTTTTTT. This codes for CASSLGAATANTGELFF.

The CDR3 DNA is TGTGCCAGCTCACTCGAGGGGAGGTGGAACACCATATATTTT. Translating gives CASSLEGRWNTIYF. The chain links TRBV18 to TRBJ1-3; D might be TRBD1 (5 bases). This CDR3 comprises 14 residues. Germline CDR1 KGHSH, CDR2 LQKENI. Trimming pared 4 bases from V and 7 bases from J, leaving 14 bases between.

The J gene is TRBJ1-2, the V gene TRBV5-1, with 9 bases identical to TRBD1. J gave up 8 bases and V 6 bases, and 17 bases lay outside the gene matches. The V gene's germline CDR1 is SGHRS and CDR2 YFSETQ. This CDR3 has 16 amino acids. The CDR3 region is CASTPGQGDLIGGYTF. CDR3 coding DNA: TGCGCCAGCACACCGGGACAGGGAGACTTGATAGGCGGCTACACCTTC.

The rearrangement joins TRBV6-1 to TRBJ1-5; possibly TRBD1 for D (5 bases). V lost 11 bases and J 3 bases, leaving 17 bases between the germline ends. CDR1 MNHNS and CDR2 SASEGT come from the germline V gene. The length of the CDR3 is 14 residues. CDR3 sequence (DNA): TGTGCCTCCCGGGGCGGGGCTACCAATCAGCCCCAGCATTTT. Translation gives CASRGGATNQPQHF.

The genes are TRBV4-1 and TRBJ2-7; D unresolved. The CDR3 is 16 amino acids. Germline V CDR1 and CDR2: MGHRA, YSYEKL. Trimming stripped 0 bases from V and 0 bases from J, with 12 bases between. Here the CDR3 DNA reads TGCGCCAGCAGCCAAGAGATCAGGCAGAGCTCCTACGAGCAGTACTTC. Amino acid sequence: CASSQEIRQSSYEQYF.

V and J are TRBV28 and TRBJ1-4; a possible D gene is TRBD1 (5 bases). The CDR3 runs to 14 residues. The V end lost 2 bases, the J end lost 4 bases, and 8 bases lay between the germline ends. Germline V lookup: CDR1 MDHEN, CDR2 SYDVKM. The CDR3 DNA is TGTGCCAGCAGTTTAGACGGACATAATGAAAAACTGTTTTTT. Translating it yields CASSLDGHNEKLFF. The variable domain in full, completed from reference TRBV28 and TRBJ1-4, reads DVKVTQSSRYLVKRTGEKVFLECVQDMDHENMFWYRQDPGLGLRLIYFSYDVKMKEKGDIPEGYSVSREKKERFSLILESASTNQTSMYLCASSLDGHNEKLFFGSGTQLSVL.

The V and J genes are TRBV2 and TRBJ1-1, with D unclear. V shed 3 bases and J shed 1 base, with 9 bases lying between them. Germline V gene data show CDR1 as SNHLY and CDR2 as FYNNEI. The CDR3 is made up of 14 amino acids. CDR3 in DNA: TGTGCCAGCAGTGAGGGGATGGGGAACACTGAAGCTTTCTTT. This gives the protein CASSEGMGNTEAFF.

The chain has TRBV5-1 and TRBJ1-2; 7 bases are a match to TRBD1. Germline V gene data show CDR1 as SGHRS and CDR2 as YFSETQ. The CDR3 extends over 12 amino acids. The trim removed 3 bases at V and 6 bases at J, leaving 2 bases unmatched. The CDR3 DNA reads TGCGCCAGCAGCTCCACAGGGGATGGCTACACCTTC. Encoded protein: CASSSTGDGYTF.

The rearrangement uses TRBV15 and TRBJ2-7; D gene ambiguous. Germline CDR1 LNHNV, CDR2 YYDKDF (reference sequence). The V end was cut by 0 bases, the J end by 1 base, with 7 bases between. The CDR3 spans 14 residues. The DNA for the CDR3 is TGTGCCACCAGCAGAGATATGGGATCCTACGAGCAGTACTTC. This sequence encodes CATSRDMGSYEQYF.

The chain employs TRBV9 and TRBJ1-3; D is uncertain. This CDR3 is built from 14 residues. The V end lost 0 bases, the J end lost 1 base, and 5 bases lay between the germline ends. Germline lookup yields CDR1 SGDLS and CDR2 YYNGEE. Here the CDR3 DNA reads TGTGCCAGCAGCGTAGAGGGATCTGGAAACACCATATATTTT. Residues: CASSVEGSGNTIYF.

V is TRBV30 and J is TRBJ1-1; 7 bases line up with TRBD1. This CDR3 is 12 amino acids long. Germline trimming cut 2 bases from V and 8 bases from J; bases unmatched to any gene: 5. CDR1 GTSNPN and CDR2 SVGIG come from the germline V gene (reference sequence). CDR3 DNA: TGTGCCTGGAGTCCTAGGACAGGAGAAGCTTTCTTT. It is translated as CAWSPRTGEAFF.

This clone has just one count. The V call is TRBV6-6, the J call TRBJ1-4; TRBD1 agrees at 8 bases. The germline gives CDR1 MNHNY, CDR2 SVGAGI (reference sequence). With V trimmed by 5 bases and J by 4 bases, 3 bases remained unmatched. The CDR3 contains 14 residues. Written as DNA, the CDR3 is TGTGCCAGCAGTGCGACAGGGGTTAATGAAAAACTGTTTTTT. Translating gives CASSATGVNEKLFF.

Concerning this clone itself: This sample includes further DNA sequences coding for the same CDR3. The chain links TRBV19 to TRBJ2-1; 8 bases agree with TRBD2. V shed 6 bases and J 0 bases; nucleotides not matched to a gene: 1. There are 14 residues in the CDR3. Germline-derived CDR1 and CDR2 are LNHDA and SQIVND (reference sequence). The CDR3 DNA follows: TGTGCCAGTAGCCGGGGGGGCTCCTACAATGAGCAGTTCTTC. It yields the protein CASSRGGSYNEQFF.